A single sample is the source of the 5 T cell receptor beta chains below, sequenced in a study of blood T cell repertoires in COVID-19. Generated by immunoSEQ multiplex PCR, the TCRdb table keeps only in-frame clones and is missing some. The sample yields roughly 460,000 clones, 80% to 90% seen once. The sequenced sample consisted of peripheral blood. Receptors were obtained from a man aged 18 to 29 with COVID-19, enrolled during active disease.

This sequence joins TRBV6-5 and TRBJ2-7, with D possibly matching TRBD2 (6 bases). Trimming cost V 6 bases and J 5 bases, with 17 bases left between them. This CDR3 region has 14 residues. The germline V gene has CDR1 MNHEY and CDR2 SVGAGI. The CDR3 region is CASSPPTGSNEQYF. In nucleotides, the CDR3 is TGTGCCAGCAGCCCCCCCACCGGGAGCAACGAGCAGTACTTC.

This chain uses TRBV5-6 with TRBJ2-2; 7 bases fit TRBD1. Trimming took 2 bases from V and 2 from J; bases not matched to a gene: 3. This CDR3 region has 15 residues. Germline V gives CDR1 SGHDT, CDR2 YYEEEE. The CDR3 here is CASSLGTVNTGELFF. The CDR3 region has the DNA TGTGCCAGCAGCTTAGGGACAGTAAACACCGGGGAGCTGTTTTTT.

The J gene is TRBJ1-5, the V gene TRBV24-1; D gene ambiguous. Looked up from germline, CDR1 is KGHDR and CDR2 is SFDVKD. The CDR3 loop spans 16 amino acids. V was trimmed by 0 bases and J by 8 bases, leaving 16 bases between them. The CDR3 DNA reads as TGTGCCACCAGTGATTTGCCTGTCACCCTCCGCGAGCCCCAGCATTTT. Its translation: CATSDLPVTLREPQHF.

The chain uses TRBV5-4 and TRBJ1-1, with unresolved D. There are 13 residues in the CDR3. Trimming took 4 bases from V and 8 from J, leaving 15 bases between them. Germline lookup yields CDR1 SGHNT and CDR2 YYREEE (reference sequence). CDR3 in amino acids: CASSTPGVVEAFF. CDR3 bases: TGTGCCAGCAGCACCCCGGGAGTCGTGGAAGCTTTCTTT.

The chain is built from TRBV5-1 and TRBJ2-4; TRBD2 matches at 8 bases. From germline, CDR1 is SGHRS and CDR2 YFSETQ. J was trimmed by 4 bases and V by 0 bases; bases with no gene match: 15. The CDR3 is made up of 19 amino acids. For the CDR3, the DNA is TGCGCCAGCAGCTTGGGTAATAGCGGGGAAGCCATAATTAAAAACATTCAGTACTTC. Translating gives CASSLGNSGEAIIKNIQYF.